The present entry profiles one TCR beta chain with its context. The antigen is not known. Blood was sampled at baseline, cycle 4 day 1, and cycle 7 day 1. This specimen comes from a study of OX40 agonist ivuxolimab in advanced cancers. Study in general: The mean age was roughly 60 years, ranging from about 23 to 85, with approximately 85% of participants male. Checkpoint inhibitors had been given previously to around 38% of patients.

CDR3 length: 13 residues. Looked up from germline, CDR1 is MDHEN and CDR2 is SYDVKM. V was clipped by 8 bases and J by 5 bases, with 16 bases between them. Assay used: immunoSEQ multiplex PCR; TCRdb lists only in-frame clones, some missing. The table lists about 44,000 clones, about 91% of them singletons, with 25% to 30% in the top ten. Study-level findings and limits: Relative to CD4+ cells, CD8+ T cells on average had more expanded clones.

The sample was CD4+ or CD8+ T cells sorted from blood, taken in a trial of the OX40 agonist ivuxolimab. V and J are TRBV28 and TRBJ2-7; D is tentatively TRBD1 or TRBD2 (6 bases each). This receptor was identified in an adult with an advanced solid tumor such as melanoma, head and neck, liver or kidney cancer. CDR3 region: CASRPRGAHEQYF. The CDR3 bases are TGTGCCAGCCGCCCGAGGGGGGCCCACGAGCAGTACTTC. Supplemented by reference TRBV28 and TRBJ2-7, the full variable domain reads DVKVTQSSRYLVKRTGEKVFLECVQDMDHENMFWYRQDPGLGLRLIYFSYDVKMKEKGDIPEGYSVSREKKERFSLILESASTNQTSMYLCASRPRGAHEQYFGPGTRLTVT.